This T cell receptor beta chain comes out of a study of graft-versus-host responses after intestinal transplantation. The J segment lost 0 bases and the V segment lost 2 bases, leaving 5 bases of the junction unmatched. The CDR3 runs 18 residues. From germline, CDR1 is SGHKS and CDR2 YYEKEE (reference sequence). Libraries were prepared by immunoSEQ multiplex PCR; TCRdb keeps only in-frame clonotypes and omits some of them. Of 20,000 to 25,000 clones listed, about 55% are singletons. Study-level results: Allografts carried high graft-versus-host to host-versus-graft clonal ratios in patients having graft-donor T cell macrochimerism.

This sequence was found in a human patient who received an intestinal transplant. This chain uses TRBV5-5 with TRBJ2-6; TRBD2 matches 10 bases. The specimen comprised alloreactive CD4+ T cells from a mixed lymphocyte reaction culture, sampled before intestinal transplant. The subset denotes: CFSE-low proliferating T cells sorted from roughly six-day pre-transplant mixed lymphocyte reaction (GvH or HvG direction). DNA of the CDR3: TGTGCCAGCAGCTTATCACTAGCGGGGATCTCTGGGGCCAACGTCCTGACTTTC. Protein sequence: CASSLSLAGISGANVLTF.